This T cell receptor (beta chain) was captured in a study of beta chain features in type 1 diabetes. As regards this clone: Its target is unknown.

The whole isolated RNA underwent reverse transcription, so sequencing captured expressed TCRB transcripts. TCRdb's table, derived via immunoSEQ multiplex PCR, lists solely in-frame clones and lacks some. Of hundreds of thousands of clones listed, about 14% are singletons. Study conclusions and caveats: Shorter TCRB CDR3s, moderately but significantly so, were found in Type 1 diabetes patients in all four CD4+ subsets.

V lost 4 bases, J lost 4 bases, and 19 bases lay in between. In germline, CDR1 is MGHRA, CDR2 YSYEKL. The CDR3 is made up of 16 amino acids. V and J are TRBV4-1 and TRBJ1-2; unclear D gene. The specimen was naive CD4+ T cells from blood. The sequence derives from a man aged 18 to 35 with type 1 diabetes. CDR3 sequence (DNA): TGCGCCAGCAGCCCAATGTCGCAGCCTCTGAGCTATGGCTACACCTTC. It codes for CASSPMSQPLSYGYTF.